This TCR beta chain was captured by sequencing in a study of T cells in Graves' hyperthyroidism and ophthalmopathy. Findings and limits, study-wide: Peripheral blood also featured most of the thyroid clonotypes expanded above 0.001.

CDR3 size: 15 residues. Looked up from germline, CDR1 is DFQATT and CDR2 is SNEGSKA (reference sequence). The V end lost 6 bases, the J end lost 5 bases, and 22 bases lay between the germline ends. This clonotype was seen a few times. The antigen is not known. Patients aged 18 to 65 had newly diagnosed hyperthyroidism that had lasted under 2 months. Out of around 10 ml of fresh peripheral blood came the PBMCs. Researchers took RNA transcripts and amplified the TCR beta CDR3 regions from them. HTBI primers were employed in a first-round RT-PCR of the TCR CDR3. TCRdb re-derived calls from the multiplex PCR reads in MiXCR, one entry per CDR3 protein. The sample has 400,000 to 600,000 distinct CDR3 sequences; less than 25% are singletons.

The TCR sequence derives from a man younger than 35 with Graves' hyperthyroidism. The genes are TRBV20-1 and TRBJ2-5, with D possibly TRBD2 on 7 matching bases. The material sequenced was blood. CDR3 DNA: TGCAGTGCAAATCGGGGCAGGGGAGGGTGGGAGACCCAGTACTTC. Translation: CSANRGRGGWETQYF.